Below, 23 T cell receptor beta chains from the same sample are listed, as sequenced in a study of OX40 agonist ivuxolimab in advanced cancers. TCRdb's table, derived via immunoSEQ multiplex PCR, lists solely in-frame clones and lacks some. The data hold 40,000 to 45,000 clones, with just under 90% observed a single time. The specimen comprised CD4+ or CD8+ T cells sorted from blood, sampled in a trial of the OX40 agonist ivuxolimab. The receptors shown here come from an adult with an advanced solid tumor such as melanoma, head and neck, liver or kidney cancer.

DNA of the CDR3: TGTGCCAGCAGCCATCGCGGACTAGCGGGAGGTGGGTCTGAGCAGTACTTC. It specifies CASSHRGLAGGGSEQYF. The chain combines TRBV4-2 with TRBJ2-7; 14 nucleotides agree with TRBD2. The junction had 11 bases not matched to a gene; V was cut back by 3 bases and J by 7 bases. Germline-derived CDR1 and CDR2 are LGHNA and YNFKEQ. The CDR3 length is 17 residues.

The DNA for the CDR3 is TGTGCCAGCAGCCCGGATCTTGGGGGAACTTACGAGCAGTACTTC. Translation: CASSPDLGGTYEQYF. The J gene is TRBJ2-7, the V gene TRBV11-2; D possibly uses TRBD1 or TRBD2 (5 bases each). The CDR3 consists of 15 residues. V was clipped by 5 bases and J by 4 bases, with 18 bases between them. Germline CDR1 and CDR2: SGHAT and FQNNGV.

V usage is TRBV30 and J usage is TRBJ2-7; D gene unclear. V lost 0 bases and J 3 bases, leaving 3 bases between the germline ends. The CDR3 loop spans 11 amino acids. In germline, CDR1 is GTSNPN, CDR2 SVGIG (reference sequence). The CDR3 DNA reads TGTGCCTGGAGTGTAAACTACGAGCAGTACTTC. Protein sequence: CAWSVNYEQYF.

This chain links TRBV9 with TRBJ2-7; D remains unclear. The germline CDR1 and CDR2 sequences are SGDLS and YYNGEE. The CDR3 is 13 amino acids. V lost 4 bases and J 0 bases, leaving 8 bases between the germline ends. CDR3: CASSPPSSYEQYF. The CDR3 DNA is TGTGCCAGCAGCCCCCCCTCCTCCTACGAGCAGTACTTC.

The CDR3 is CASSSGDGGAGELFF. In DNA form, the CDR3 reads TGTGCCAGCAGCTCAGGAGATGGGGGAGCCGGGGAGCTGTTTTTT. The rearrangement links TRBV11-3 to TRBJ2-2; the D gene could be TRBD1 or TRBD2 (5 bases each). Trimming removed 4 bases at V and 6 bases at J, with 15 bases between. Germline lookup yields CDR1 SGHNT and CDR2 YENEEA. The CDR3 runs to 15 residues.

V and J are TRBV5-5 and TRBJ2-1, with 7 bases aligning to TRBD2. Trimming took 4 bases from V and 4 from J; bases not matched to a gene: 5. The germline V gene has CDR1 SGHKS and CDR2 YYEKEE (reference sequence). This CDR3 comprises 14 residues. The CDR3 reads CASSMGGTYNEQFF. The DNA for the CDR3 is TGTGCCAGCAGCATGGGAGGGACGTACAATGAGCAGTTCTTC. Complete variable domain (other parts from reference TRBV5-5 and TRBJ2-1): DAGVTQSPTHLIKTRGQQVTLRCSPISGHKSVSWYQQVLGQGPQFIFQYYEKEERGRGNFPDRFSARQFPNYSSELNVNALLLGDSALYLCASSMGGTYNEQFFGPGTRLTVL.

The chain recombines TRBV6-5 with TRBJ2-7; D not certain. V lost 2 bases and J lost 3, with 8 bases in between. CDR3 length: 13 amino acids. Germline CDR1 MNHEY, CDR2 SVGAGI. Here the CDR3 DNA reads TGTGCCAGCAGTTACCGGCAGTACTACGAGCAGTACTTC. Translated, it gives CASSYRQYYEQYF.

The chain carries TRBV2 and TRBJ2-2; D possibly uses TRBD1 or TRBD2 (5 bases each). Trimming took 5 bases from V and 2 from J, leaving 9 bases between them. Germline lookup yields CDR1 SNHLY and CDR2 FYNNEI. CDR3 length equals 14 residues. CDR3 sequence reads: CASSRDPNTGELFF. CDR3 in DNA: TGTGCCAGCAGTAGGGACCCAAACACCGGGGAGCTGTTTTTT. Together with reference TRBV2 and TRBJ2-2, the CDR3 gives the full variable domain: EPEVTQTPSHQVTQMGQEVILRCVPISNHLYFYWYRQILGQKVEFLVSFYNNEISEKSEIFDDQFSVERPDGSNFTLKIRSTKLEDSAMYFCASSRDPNTGELFFGEGSRLTVL.

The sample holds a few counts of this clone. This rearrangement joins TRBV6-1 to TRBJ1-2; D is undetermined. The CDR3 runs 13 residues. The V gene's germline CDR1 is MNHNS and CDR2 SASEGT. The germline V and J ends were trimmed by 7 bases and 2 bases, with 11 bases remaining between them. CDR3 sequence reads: CASTLDSNYGYTF. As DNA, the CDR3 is TGTGCCAGCACCCTAGACTCGAACTATGGCTACACCTTC.

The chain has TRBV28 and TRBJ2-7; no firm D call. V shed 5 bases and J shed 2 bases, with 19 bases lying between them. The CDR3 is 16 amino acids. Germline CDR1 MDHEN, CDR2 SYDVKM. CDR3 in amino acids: CASSPPPLRVPYEQYF. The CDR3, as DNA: TGTGCCAGCAGTCCCCCTCCCCTACGGGTCCCCTACGAGCAGTACTTC.

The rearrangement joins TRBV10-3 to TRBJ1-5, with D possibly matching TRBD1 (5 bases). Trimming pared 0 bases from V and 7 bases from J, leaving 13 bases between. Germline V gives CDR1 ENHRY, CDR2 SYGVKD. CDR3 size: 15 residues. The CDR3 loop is CAISESILRGQPQHF. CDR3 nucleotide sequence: TGTGCCATCAGTGAGTCGATTTTGCGGGGGCAGCCCCAGCATTTT.

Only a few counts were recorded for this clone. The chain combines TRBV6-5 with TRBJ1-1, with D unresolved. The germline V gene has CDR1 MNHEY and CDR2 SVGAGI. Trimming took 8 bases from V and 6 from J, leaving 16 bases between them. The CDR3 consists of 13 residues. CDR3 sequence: CASGGRGVPEAFF. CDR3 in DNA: TGTGCCAGCGGCGGCCGGGGAGTCCCTGAAGCTTTCTTT.

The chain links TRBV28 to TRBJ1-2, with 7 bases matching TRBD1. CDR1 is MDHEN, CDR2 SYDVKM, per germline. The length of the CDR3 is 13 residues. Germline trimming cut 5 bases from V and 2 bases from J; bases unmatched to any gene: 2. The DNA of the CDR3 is TGTGCCAGCAGTGCGACAGGGAACTATGGCTACACCTTC. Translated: CASSATGNYGYTF.

The CDR3 bases are TGTGCCAGCAGCGTTAATGCCGGGACAGGAGCTAACTATGGCTACACCTTC. Protein sequence: CASSVNAGTGANYGYTF. The V gene is TRBV2, the J gene TRBJ1-2; 8 nucleotides agree with TRBD1. The CDR3 loop spans 17 amino acids. Trimming cost V 6 bases and J 0 bases; bases outside gene matches: 12. Germline V gives CDR1 SNHLY, CDR2 FYNNEI.

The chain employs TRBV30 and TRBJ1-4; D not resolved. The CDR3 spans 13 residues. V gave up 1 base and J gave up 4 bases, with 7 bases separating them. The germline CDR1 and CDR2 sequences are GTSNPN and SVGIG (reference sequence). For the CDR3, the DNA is TGTGCCTGGAGTGGGACGGGTAATGAAAAACTGTTTTTT. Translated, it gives CAWSGTGNEKLFF.

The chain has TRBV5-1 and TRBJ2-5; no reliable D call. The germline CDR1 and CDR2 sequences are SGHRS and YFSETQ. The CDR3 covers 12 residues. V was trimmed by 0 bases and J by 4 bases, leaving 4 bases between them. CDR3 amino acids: CASSLVAETQYF. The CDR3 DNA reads TGCGCCAGCAGCTTGGTAGCAGAGACCCAGTACTTC.

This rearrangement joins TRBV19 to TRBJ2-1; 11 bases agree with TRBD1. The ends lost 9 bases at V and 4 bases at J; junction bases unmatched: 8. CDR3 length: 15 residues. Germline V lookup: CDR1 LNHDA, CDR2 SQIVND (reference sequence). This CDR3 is CASRRGTGGYNEQFF. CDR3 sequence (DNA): TGTGCCAGCCGACGAGGGACAGGGGGGTACAATGAGCAGTTCTTC.

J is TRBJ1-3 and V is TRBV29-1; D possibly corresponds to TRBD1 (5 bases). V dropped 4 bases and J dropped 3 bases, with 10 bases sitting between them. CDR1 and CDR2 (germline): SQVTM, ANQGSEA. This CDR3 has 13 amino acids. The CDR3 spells CSVVTGVGNTIYF. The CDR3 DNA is TGCAGCGTTGTTACGGGGGTTGGAAACACCATATATTTT.

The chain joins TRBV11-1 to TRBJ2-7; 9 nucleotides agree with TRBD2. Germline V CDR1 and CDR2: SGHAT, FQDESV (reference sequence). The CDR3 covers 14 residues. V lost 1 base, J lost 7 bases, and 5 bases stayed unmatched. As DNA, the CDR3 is TGTGCCAGCAGCTTAGTGGGACTAGCTCGGGAGCAGTACTTC. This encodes CASSLVGLAREQYF.

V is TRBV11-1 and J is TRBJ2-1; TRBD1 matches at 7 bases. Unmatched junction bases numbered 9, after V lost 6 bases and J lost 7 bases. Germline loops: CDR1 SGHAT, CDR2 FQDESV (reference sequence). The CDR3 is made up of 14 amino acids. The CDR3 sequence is CASSVGQPGNEQFF. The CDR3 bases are TGTGCCAGCAGTGTGGGACAGCCTGGGAATGAGCAGTTCTTC. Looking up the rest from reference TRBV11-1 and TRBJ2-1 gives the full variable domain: EAEVAQSPRYKITEKSQAVAFWCDPISGHATLYWYRQILGQGPELLVQFQDESVVDDSQLPKDRFSAERLKGVDSTLKIQPAELGDSAMYLCASSVGQPGNEQFFGPGTRLTVL.

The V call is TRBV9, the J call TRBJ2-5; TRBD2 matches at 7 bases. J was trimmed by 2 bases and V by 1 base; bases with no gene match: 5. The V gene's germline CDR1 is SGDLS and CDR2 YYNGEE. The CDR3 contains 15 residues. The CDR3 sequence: CASSVRGDYQETQYF. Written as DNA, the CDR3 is TGTGCCAGCAGCGTACGAGGGGACTATCAAGAGACCCAGTACTTC.

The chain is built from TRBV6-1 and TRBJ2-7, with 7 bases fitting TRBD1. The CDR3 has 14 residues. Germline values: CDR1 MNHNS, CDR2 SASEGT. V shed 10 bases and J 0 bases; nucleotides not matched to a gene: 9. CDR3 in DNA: TGTGCCACCTCCGGGACAGAGGACTCCTACGAGCAGTACTTC. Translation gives CATSGTEDSYEQYF.

The CDR3 region has the DNA TGTGCCAGTAGTATGGACGCTCAGACTAGCCAGTTCTTC. It specifies CASSMDAQTSQFF. The V call is TRBV19, the J call TRBJ2-1; 7 nucleotides agree with TRBD2. The CDR3 contains 13 residues. J gave up 13 bases and V 3 bases, and 9 bases lay outside the gene matches. Germline lookup yields CDR1 LNHDA and CDR2 SQIVND (reference sequence).